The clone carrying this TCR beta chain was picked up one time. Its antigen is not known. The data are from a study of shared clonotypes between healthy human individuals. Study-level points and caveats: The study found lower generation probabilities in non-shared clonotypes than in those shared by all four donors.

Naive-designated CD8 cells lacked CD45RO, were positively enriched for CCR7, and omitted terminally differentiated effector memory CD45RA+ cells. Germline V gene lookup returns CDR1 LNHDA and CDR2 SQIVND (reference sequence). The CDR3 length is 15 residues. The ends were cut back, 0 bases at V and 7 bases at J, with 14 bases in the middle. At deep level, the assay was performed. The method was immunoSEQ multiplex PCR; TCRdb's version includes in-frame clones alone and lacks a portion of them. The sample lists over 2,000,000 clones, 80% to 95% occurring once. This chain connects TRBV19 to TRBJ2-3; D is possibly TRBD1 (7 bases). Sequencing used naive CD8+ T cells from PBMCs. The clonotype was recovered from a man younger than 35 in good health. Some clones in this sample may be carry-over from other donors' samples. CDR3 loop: CASSIDPQGRYTQYF. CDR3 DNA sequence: TGTGCCAGTAGTATAGACCCACAGGGGAGGTATACGCAGTATTTT. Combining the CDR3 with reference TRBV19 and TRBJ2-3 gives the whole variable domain DGGITQSPKYLFRKEGQNVTLSCEQNLNHDAMYWYRQDPGQGLRLIYYSQIVNDFQKGDIAEGYSVSREKKESFPLTVTSAQKNPTAFYLCASSIDPQGRYTQYFGPGTRLTVL.